The rows below give T cell receptor beta chains drawn from one sample of a study of cytomegalovirus exposure and HLA in healthy donors. Assay used: immunoSEQ multiplex PCR; TCRdb lists only in-frame clones, some missing. The sample records about 200,000 clones, roughly four fifths being singletons. Material: PBMCs. Receptor source: a girl aged 2 to 10 in good health and CMV-seronegative. Each CDR3 is given with its conserved first and last residue. A D gene is named only where the DNA matches it firmly. A clone size is listed for some rows: how often the clone was seen (once, few, many), or a class if it is expanded.

j_call d_call clone_size v_call cdr3_nt cdr3_aa
TRBJ1-1 . . TRBV12-5 TGTGCTAGTGGTTTTCCCGACACTGAAGCTTTCTTT CASGFPDTEAFF
TRBJ2-1 TRBD2 . TRBV13 TGTGCCAGCAGCTTAGGAGGACTAGCGGGAGACGGAGGCGAGCAGTTCTTC CASSLGGLAGDGGEQFF
TRBJ1-1 . . TRBV5-1 TGCGCCAGCAGCGTTGGGGGGTTGGTTGACACTGAAGCTTTCTTT CASSVGGLVDTEAFF
TRBJ2-1 . . TRBV7-6 TGTGCCAGCAGCAATAGACAGCACAATGAGCAGTTCTTC CASSNRQHNEQFF
TRBJ1-6 TRBD1 . TRBV15 TGTGCCACCAGCAGAGAATGGCGGGTGGGGACAGACGGTTCACCCCTCCACTTT CATSREWRVGTDGSPLHF
TRBJ2-5 TRBD2 . TRBV5-1 TGCGCCAGCAGGCTTGGGACTAGGGAGGGAGAGACCCAGTACTTC CASRLGTREGETQYF
TRBJ2-3 . few TRBV5-6 TGTGCCAGCAGTAAATACAGGGCGACAGATACGCAGTATTTT CASSKYRATDTQYF
TRBJ1-2 . . TRBV5-6 TGTGCCAGCAGACCGACTACAGGGCTAGCTAACTATGGCTACACCTTC CASRPTTGLANYGYTF
TRBJ1-2 . . TRBV10-3 TGTGCCATCAGCGCAGGGAACTATGGCTACACCTTC CAISAGNYGYTF
TRBJ2-3 . . TRBV5-1 TGCGCCAGCAGCCCGGAGAGAGCTAGCACAGATACGCAGTATTTT CASSPERASTDTQYF
TRBJ1-5 TRBD1 few TRBV6-6 TGTGCCAGCAGTCGTCAGGGGGATCAGCCCCAGCATTTT CASSRQGDQPQHF
TRBJ2-3 . . TRBV9 TGTGCCAGCAGCGTGCAGGGAACAGATACGCAGTATTTT CASSVQGTDTQYF
TRBJ2-7 . . TRBV21-1 TGTGCCAGCAGCAGGGACTCGAGCGGGAGAGTTTCCGAGCAGTACTTC CASSRDSSGRVSEQYF
TRBJ2-6 . . TRBV27 TGTGCCAGCAGTTTTGTGGAGTCTGGGGCCAACGTCCTGACTTTC CASSFVESGANVLTF
TRBJ1-4 TRBD1 . TRBV18 TGTGCCAGCTCACCCCAGGGGGCTAATGAAAAACTGTTTTTT CASSPQGANEKLFF
TRBJ2-5 . . TRBV11-1 TGTGCCAGCAGCTTAGGACCGAGGCAAGAGACCCAGTACTTC CASSLGPRQETQYF
TRBJ1-2 TRBD1 . TRBV30 TGTGCCTGGAGTGTAAGGGACAGCGACCTTCGGGCTGGCTACACCTTC CAWSVRDSDLRAGYTF
TRBJ1-1 TRBD1 . TRBV5-1 TGCGCCAGCAGCTTGTCCCTCCCGATATCCGGGACAGGGAAAGGGAGGACTGAAGCTTTCTTT CASSLSLPISGTGKGRTEAFF
TRBJ1-2 . . TRBV10-3 TGTGCCATCAGTCCTGGGACAAGCTATGGCTACACCTTC CAISPGTSYGYTF
TRBJ1-2 TRBD1 . TRBV7-9 TGTGCCAGCAGCCCTCCGGGACAGCTCTCTGGCTACACCTTC CASSPPGQLSGYTF
TRBJ2-2 TRBD2 . TRBV30 TGTGCCTGGAGCGGACTAGCAAGGTCCGGGGGGCTGTTTTTT CAWSGLARSGGLFF
TRBJ1-1 . . TRBV28 TGTGCCAGCAGTTTGTGGGCGACATCGAACACTGAAGCTTTCTTT CASSLWATSNTEAFF
TRBJ1-5 TRBD1 . TRBV28 TGTGCCAGCAGTCCTTTGGACAGGGGCAATCAGCCCCAGCATTTT CASSPLDRGNQPQHF
TRBJ2-1 TRBD1 . TRBV14 TGTGCCAGCAGCCAGAGACAGGGGGTCAACAATGAGCAGTTCTTC CASSQRQGVNNEQFF